This T cell receptor (beta chain) was sequenced in a study of Tregs in tolerant kidney transplant recipients. General observations from the study: Expanding Tregs on activated donor B cells appeared to best identify donor-specific TCRbeta clones.

Thawed PBMCs were FACS-sorted into unstimulated CD4+CD25+CD127- regulatory T cells, CD4+CD25- non-regulatory cells, CD4 and CD8 cells. Details on this clone: Its antigen is not identified.

Per the germline V gene, CDR1 is SGHTS and CDR2 is YDEGEE. The CDR3 is made up of 16 amino acids. V was pared by 3 bases and J by 0 bases, with 6 bases of the junction left unmatched. The repertoire was sequenced with immunoSEQ multiplex PCR; TCRdb's copy has only in-frame clones and lacks some. The table shows roughly 120,000 clones, with about 90% occurring only once. This sequence joins TRBV5-8 and TRBJ2-1, with TRBD1 matching 7 bases. Source material: CD4+ T cells from blood. This receptor was identified in a human donor in good health. This CDR3 reads CASSSGQVSSYNEQFF. CDR3 DNA: TGTGCCAGCAGCTCCGGACAGGTCAGCTCCTACAATGAGCAGTTCTTC.